This T cell receptor beta chain was identified in a study of response to subunit inactivated influenza vaccine. A single record per CDR3 protein comes from TCRdb applying MiXCR to the RT-PCR reads. The data hold 550,000 to 800,000 distinct CDR3 sequences, with 15% to 19% observed a single time. This clonotype appeared a few times. V trimming: 2 bases; J trimming: 2 bases; junction bases outside the gene matches: 9. Germline CDR1 reads WNHNN; CDR2 reads SYGVQD (reference sequence). The CDR3 length is 16 residues. The clonotype was recovered from a man aged 50 to 60 who received an inactivated influenza vaccine. The gene calls are TRBV10-1 and TRBJ2-7; 7 bases match TRBD1. The sequenced sample was PBMCs from blood, obtained roughly 12 days after vaccination. The chain's CDR3 is CASSETTWTGTYEQYF. For the CDR3, the DNA is TGCGCCAGCAGTGAGACAACATGGACAGGAACCTACGAGCAGTACTTC.